This T cell receptor (beta chain) came from a study of blood T cell repertoires in COVID-19. Study context: PBMCs, B-cell-depleted T cells, or T cells provided the cDNA or gDNA that made up the material.

The authors' processing: Researchers report that nucleated cell counts were estimated from reference gene primer amplification. Here immunoSEQ multiplex PCR was the method, and the copy in TCRdb shows in-frame clones only, minus some. V and J calls plus clone size are reproduced from that table; the DNA served to infer D and trimming. Of approximately 100,000 clones in the sample, 75% to 85% were seen once. The CDR3 totals 15 residues. V lost 6 bases, J lost 4 bases, and 15 bases lay in between. Germline-derived CDR1 and CDR2 are SNHLY and FYNNEI. The gene calls are TRBV2 and TRBJ2-2; a possible D gene is TRBD2 (6 bases). The sample comprised peripheral blood. This TCR derives from a man in his sixties with acute or convalescent COVID-19. CDR3 protein: CASRVGGSSTGELFF. CDR3 DNA sequence: TGTGCCAGCAGGGTCGGGGGTAGCAGCACCGGGGAGCTGTTTTTT.